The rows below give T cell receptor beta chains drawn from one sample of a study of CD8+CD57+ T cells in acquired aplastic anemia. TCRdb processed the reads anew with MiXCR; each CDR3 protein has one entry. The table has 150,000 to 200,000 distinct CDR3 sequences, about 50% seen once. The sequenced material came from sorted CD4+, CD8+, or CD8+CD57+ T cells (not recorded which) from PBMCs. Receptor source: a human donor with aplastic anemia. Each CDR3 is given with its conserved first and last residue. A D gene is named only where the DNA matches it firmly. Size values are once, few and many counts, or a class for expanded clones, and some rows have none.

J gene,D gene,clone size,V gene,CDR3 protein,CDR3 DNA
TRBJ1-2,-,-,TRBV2,CASSDDRKGSYGYTF,TGTGCCAGCAGTGATGACAGGAAGGGCTCCTATGGCTACACCTTC
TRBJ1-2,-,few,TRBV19,CASSIGTTYGYTF,TGTGCCAGTAGTATTGGGACTACCTATGGCTACACCTTC
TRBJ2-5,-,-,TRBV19,CASTRETQYF,TGTGCCAGTACCCGGGAGACCCAGTACTTC
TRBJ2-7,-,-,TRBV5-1,CASTHPGGQKQYF,TGCGCCAGCACCCACCCCGGGGGGCAGAAGCAGTACTTC
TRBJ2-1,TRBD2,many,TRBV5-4,CASSWLPGTSGTNEQFF,TGTGCCAGCAGCTGGCTCCCCGGGACTAGCGGGACGAATGAGCAGTTCTTC
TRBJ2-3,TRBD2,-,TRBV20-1,CSVPTSGRDTQYF,TGCAGTGTTCCGACTAGCGGGAGAGATACGCAGTATTTT
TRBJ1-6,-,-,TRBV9,CASSPSSSPLHF,TGTGCCAGCAGCCCAAGTAGTTCACCCCTCCACTTT
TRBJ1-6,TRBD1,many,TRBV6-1,CASSDLTGMSPLHF,TGTGCCAGCAGTGATCTGACAGGGATGTCACCCCTCCACTTT
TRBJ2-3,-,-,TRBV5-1,CASSLVPGPSTDTQYF,TGCGCCAGCAGCTTGGTCCCAGGTCCGAGCACAGATACGCAGTATTTT
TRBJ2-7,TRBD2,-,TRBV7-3,CASRPSGGYEQYF,TGTGCCAGCAGACCTAGCGGGGGGTACGAGCAGTACTTC
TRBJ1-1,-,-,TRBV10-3,CAISESWQGGNTEAFF,TGTGCCATCAGTGAGTCTTGGCAGGGTGGGAACACTGAAGCTTTCTTT
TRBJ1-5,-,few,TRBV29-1,CSVGRGIDQPQHF,TGCAGCGTTGGAAGGGGGATCGATCAGCCCCAGCATTTT
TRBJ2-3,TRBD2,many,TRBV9,CASTASGGTQYF,TGTGCCAGCACCGCCAGCGGGGGGACGCAGTATTTT
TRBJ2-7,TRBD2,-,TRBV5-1,CASSSGLAVSYEQYF,TGCGCCAGCAGCTCGGGACTAGCGGTCTCCTACGAGCAGTACTTC
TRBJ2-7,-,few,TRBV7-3,CASSVEGYEQYF,TGTGCCAGCAGCGTAGAGGGGTACGAGCAGTACTTC
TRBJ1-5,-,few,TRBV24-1,CATSVTPLGPQHF,TGTGCCACCAGCGTTACACCCCTGGGGCCCCAGCATTTT
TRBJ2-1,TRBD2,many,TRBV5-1,CASSLVGGAREQFF,TGCGCCAGCAGCTTGGTCGGGGGGGCACGTGAGCAGTTCTTC
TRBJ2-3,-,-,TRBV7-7,CAGSLGRGSSTGTQYF,TGTGCTGGCAGCTTAGGTCGGGGCTCTAGCACAGGTACGCAGTATTTT
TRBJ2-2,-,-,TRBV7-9,CASSSPGLGPGELFF,TGTGCCAGCAGCTCCCCAGGGCTGGGTCCGGGGGAGCTGTTTTTT
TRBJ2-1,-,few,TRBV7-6,CASSLVPREQFF,TGTGCCAGCAGCTTAGTCCCCCGGGAGCAGTTCTTC
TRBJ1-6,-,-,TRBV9,CASSARDIDSPLHF,TGTGCCAGCAGCGCCCGGGACATTGATTCACCCCTCCACTTT
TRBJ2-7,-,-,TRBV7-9,CASSYSTREQYF,TGTGCCAGCAGTTACTCGACGCGCGAGCAGTACTTC
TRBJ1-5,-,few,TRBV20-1,CSARDGPQPQHF,TGCAGTGCTAGAGATGGGCCTCAGCCCCAGCATTTT
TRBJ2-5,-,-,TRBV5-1,CASSLGGDQETQYF,TGCGCCAGCAGCTTGGGAGGTGACCAAGAGACCCAGTACTTC
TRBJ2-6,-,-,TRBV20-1,CSAISPNSGANVLTF,TGCAGTGCTATTAGTCCGAACTCTGGGGCCAACGTCCTGACTTTC
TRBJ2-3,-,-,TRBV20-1,CSARDPAVLVYF,TGCAGTGCTAGAGATCCCGCGGTTCTAGTGTATTTT
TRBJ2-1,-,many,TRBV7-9,CASSLAGAISYNEQFF,TGTGCCAGCAGCTTAGCGGGGGCCATCTCATACAATGAGCAGTTCTTC
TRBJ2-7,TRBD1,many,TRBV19,CASSMVRTGGRYEQYF,TGTGCCAGTAGTATGGTACGGACAGGGGGCAGGTACGAGCAGTACTTC
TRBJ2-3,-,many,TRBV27,CASSYDSLYTDTQYF,TGTGCCAGCAGTTATGACAGCCTGTACACAGATACGCAGTATTTT
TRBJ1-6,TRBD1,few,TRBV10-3,CAIDATGTANSPLHF,TGTGCCATCGACGCCACCGGGACAGCCAATTCACCCCTCCACTTT
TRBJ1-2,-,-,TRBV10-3,CASRQPDRKLYGYTF,TGTGCCAGCAGACAGCCTGACAGGAAATTATATGGCTACACCTTC
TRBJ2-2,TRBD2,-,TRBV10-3,CAISESSRGGPFTGELFF,TGTGCCATCAGTGAGTCGAGTCGCGGGGGGCCCTTCACCGGGGAGCTGTTTTTT
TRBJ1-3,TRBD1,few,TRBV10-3,CAISDPGTAPGNTIYF,TGTGCCATCAGTGATCCCGGGACAGCGCCTGGAAACACCATATATTTT
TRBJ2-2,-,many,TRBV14,CASSQALRTGELFF,TGTGCCAGCAGCCAAGCCCTTAGAACCGGGGAGCTGTTTTTT
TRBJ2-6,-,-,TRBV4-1,CASSRPDSGANVLTF,TGCGCCAGCAGTCGGCCTGACTCTGGGGCCAACGTCCTGACTTTC
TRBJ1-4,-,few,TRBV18,CASSRATNEKLFF,TGTGCCAGCTCAAGGGCAACTAATGAAAAACTGTTTTTT
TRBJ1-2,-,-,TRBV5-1,CASSTAGGDYGYTF,TGCGCCAGCAGCACGGCTGGGGGGGACTATGGCTACACCTTC
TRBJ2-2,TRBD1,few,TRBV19,CASSIGQGAGELFF,TGTGCCAGTAGTATCGGACAGGGGGCCGGGGAGCTGTTTTTT
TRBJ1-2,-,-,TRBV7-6,CASSPSGLYGYTF,TGTGCCAGCAGCCCCTCCGGGCTCTATGGCTACACCTTC
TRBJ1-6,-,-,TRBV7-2,CASSLRNSPLHF,TGTGCCAGCAGCTTACGTAATTCACCCCTCCACTTT
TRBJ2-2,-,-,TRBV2,CASRFDGGPGELFF,TGTGCCAGCCGTTTTGACGGGGGCCCCGGGGAGCTGTTTTTT
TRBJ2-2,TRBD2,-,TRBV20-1,CSALLRGGNTGELFF,TGCAGTGCCCTACTGCGGGGGGGGAACACCGGGGAGCTGTTTTTT